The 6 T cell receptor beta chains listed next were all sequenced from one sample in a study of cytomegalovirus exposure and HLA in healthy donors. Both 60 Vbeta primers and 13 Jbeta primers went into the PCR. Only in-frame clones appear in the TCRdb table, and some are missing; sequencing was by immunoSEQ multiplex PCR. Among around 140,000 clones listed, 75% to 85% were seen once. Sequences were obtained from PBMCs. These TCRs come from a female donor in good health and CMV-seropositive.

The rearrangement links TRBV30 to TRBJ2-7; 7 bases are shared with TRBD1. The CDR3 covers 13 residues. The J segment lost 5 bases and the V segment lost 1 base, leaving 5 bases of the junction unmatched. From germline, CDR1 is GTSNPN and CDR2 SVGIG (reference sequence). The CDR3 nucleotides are TGTGCCTGGAGTGGAGACAGGGTACACGAGCAGTACTTC. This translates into CAWSGDRVHEQYF. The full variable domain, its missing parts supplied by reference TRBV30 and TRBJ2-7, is SQTIHQWPATLVQPVGSPLSLECTVEGTSNPNLYWYRQAAGRGLQLLFYSVGIGQISSEVPQNLSASRPQDRQFILSSKKLLLSDSGFYLCAWSGDRVHEQYFGPGTRLTVT.

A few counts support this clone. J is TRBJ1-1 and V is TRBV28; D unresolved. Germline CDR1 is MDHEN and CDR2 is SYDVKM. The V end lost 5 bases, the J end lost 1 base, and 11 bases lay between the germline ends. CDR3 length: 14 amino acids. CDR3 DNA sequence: TGTGCCAGCAGTCGGCGGGCAAGGAACACTGAAGCTTTCTTT. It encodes CASSRRARNTEAFF.

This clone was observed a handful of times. CDR3 DNA sequence: TGTGCCAGCAGTTACGAACAGGGTTTATTGTACGAGCAGTACTTC. Encoded protein: CASSYEQGLLYEQYF. This rearrangement joins TRBV6-5 to TRBJ2-7; TRBD1 might be the D (6 bases). In germline, CDR1 is MNHEY, CDR2 SVGAGI. The CDR3 has 15 residues. V was clipped by 2 bases and J by 4 bases, with 15 bases between them.

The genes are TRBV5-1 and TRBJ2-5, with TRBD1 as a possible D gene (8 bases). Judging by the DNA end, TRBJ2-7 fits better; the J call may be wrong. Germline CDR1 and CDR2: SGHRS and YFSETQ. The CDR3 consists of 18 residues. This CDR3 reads CASRGPGQDSGRGYEQYF. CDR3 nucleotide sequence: TGCGCCAGCAGAGGTCCGGGACAGGACTCGGGGAGGGGCTACGAGCAGTACTTC.

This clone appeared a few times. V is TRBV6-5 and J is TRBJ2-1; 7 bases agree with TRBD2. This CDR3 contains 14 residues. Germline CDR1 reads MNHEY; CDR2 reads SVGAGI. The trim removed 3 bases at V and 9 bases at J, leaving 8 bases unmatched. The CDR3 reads CASSYRGSSTEQFF. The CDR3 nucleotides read TGTGCCAGCAGTTATCGCGGGAGTTCTACTGAGCAGTTCTTC.

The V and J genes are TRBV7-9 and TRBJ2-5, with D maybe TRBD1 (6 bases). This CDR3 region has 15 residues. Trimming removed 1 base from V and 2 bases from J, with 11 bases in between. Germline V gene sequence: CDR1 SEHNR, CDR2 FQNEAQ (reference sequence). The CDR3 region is CASSLGRTAQETQYF. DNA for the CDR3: TGTGCCAGCAGCTTAGGGCGGACAGCACAAGAGACCCAGTACTTC. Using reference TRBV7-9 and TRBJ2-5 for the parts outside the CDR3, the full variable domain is DTGVSQNPRHKITKRGQNVTFRCDPISEHNRLYWYRQTLGQGPEFLTYFQNEAQLEKSRLLSDRFSAERPKGSFSTLEIQRTEQGDSAMYLCASSLGRTAQETQYFGPGTRLLVL.